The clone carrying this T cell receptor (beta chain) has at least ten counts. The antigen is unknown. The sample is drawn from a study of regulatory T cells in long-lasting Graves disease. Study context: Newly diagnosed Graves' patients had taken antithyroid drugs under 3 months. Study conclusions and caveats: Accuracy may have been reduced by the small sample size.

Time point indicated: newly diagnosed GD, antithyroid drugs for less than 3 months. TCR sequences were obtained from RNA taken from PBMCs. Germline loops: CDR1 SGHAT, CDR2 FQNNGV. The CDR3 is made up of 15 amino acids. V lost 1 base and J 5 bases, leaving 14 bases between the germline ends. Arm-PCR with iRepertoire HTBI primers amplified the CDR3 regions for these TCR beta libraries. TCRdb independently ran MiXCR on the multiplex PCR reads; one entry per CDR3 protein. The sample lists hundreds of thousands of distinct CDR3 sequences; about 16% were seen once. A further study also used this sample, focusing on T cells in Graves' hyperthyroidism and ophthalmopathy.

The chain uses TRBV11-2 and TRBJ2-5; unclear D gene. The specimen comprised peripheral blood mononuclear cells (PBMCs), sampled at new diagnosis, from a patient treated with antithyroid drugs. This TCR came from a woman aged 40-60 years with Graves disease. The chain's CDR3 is CASSLARSVLETQYF. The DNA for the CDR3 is TGTGCCAGCAGCTTAGCCCGCTCGGTCTTGGAGACCCAGTACTTC.